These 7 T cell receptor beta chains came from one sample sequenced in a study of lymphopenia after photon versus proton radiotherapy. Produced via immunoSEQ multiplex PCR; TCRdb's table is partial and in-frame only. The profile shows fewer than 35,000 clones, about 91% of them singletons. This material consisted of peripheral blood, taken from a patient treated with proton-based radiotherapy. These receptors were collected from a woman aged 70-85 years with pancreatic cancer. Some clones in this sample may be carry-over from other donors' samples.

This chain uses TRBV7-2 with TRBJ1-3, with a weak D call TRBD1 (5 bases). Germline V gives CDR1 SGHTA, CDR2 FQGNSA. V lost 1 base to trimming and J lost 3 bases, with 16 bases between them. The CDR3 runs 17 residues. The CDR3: CASSLVVGEWGGNTIYF. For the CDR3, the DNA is TGTGCCAGCAGCTTAGTAGTAGGGGAGTGGGGTGGAAACACCATATATTTT.

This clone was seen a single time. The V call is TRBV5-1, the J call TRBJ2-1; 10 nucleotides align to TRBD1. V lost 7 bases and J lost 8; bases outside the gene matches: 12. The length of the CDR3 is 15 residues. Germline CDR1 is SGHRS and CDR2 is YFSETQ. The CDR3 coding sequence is TGCGCCAGCTCCCGGGGGACAGGGGTCCTGGATGAGCAGTTCTTC. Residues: CASSRGTGVLDEQFF.

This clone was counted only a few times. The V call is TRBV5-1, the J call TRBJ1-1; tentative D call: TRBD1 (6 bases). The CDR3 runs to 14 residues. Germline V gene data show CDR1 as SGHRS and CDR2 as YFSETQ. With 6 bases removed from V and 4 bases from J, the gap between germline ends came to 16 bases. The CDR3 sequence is CASTLGGQGTEAFF. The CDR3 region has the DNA TGCGCCAGCACTCTCGGGGGGCAGGGCACTGAAGCTTTCTTT.

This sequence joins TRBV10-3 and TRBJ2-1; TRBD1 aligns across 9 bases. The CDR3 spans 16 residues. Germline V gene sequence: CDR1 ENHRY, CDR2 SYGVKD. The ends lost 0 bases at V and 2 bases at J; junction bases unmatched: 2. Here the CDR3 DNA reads TGTGCCATCAGTGAGTCTGACAGGGGGGCCTACAATGAGCAGTTCTTC. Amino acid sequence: CAISESDRGAYNEQFF.

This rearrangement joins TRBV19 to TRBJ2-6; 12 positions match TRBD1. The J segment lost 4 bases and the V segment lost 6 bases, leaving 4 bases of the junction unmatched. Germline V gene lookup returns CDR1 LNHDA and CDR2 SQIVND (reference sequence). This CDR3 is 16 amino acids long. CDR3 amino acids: CASRGQGAGGANVLTF. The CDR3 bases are TGTGCCAGTAGGGGACAGGGGGCTGGAGGGGCCAACGTCCTGACTTTC.

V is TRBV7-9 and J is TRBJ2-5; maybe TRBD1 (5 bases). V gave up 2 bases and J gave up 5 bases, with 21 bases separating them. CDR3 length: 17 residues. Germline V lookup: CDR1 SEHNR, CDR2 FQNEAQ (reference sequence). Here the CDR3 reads CASSLFRGAGANETQYF. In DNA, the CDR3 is TGTGCCAGCAGCTTATTTCGTGGAGCTGGGGCGAACGAGACCCAGTACTTC.

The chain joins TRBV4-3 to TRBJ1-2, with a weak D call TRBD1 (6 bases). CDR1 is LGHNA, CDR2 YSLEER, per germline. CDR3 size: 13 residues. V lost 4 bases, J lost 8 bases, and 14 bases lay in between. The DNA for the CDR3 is TGCGCCAGCAGCCCAAAGACAGGAAACGGCTACACCTTC. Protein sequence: CASSPKTGNGYTF.